The 21 T cell receptor beta chains below all came from one sample that was sequenced in a study of shared clonotypes between healthy human individuals (dated by TCRdb to the early 2020s). Library preparation employed the immunoSEQ multiplex PCR assay. As stored in TCRdb, this immuneACCESS dataset retains in-frame rearrangements with V and J assigned. A fraction of the clones does not appear; measured against another copy, unresolved V genes explain less than half of the discrepancy, and the remainder lacks a known reason. Present in this sample are 2 million to 2.5 million clones, just under 95% of which were seen just once. The ten biggest clones cover 0.3% to 0.45% of the sample. Sample: naive CD4+ T cells from PBMCs. Sample cell subset or site, as interpreted from the label and publication: CD45RA+ positively selected. The receptor source for this set is a man aged 18-30 years in good health. Some clones in this sample may be carry-over from other donors' samples.

This chain links TRBV30 with TRBJ2-7; a weak D match, TRBD1 (6 bases). The CDR3 runs 13 residues. Per the germline V gene, CDR1 is GTSNPN and CDR2 is SVGIG (reference sequence). Trimming removed 1 base from V and 0 bases from J, with 7 bases in between. CDR3: CAWSGDTSYEQYF. CDR3 bases: TGTGCCTGGAGTGGGGACACCTCCTACGAGCAGTACTTC.

The chain combines TRBV10-3 with TRBJ2-6; a weak D match, TRBD2 (5 bases). The CDR3 totals 14 residues. The germline CDR1 and CDR2 sequences are ENHRY and SYGVKD. The germline V and J ends were trimmed by 6 bases and 11 bases, with 17 bases remaining between them. Here the CDR3 DNA reads TGTGCCATCAGCCTATCTCAACGGGAAGACGTCCTGACTTTC. Protein sequence: CAISLSQREDVLTF.

The gene calls are TRBV27 and TRBJ2-2; no clear D gene. The germline V gene encodes CDR1 MNHEY and CDR2 SMNVEV (reference sequence). Trimming cost V 8 bases and J 1 base, with 14 bases left between them. The CDR3 spans 15 residues. The CDR3 loop is CASGFWAVNTGELFF. The CDR3 nucleotides read TGTGCCAGCGGATTTTGGGCGGTGAACACCGGGGAGCTGTTTTTT.

This chain joins TRBV13 and TRBJ1-2; 7 nucleotides match TRBD1. J gave up 4 bases and V 0 bases, and 2 bases lay outside the gene matches. The CDR3 is 14 residues long. The germline V gene has CDR1 PRHDT and CDR2 FYEKMQ (reference sequence). The CDR3 nucleotides read TGTGCCAGCAGCTTAGGCCGGGACAGCTATGGCTACACCTTC. Translating it yields CASSLGRDSYGYTF.

To note about this clone: Within the sample, other DNA sequences also encode this same CDR3. The J gene is TRBJ2-2, the V gene TRBV11-3; TRBD1 matches 8 bases. The germline gives CDR1 SGHNT, CDR2 YENEEA. The CDR3 is 15 amino acids. With V trimmed by 5 bases and J by 4 bases, 6 bases remained unmatched. CDR3 protein: CASSPGQGGTGELFF. DNA of the CDR3: TGTGCCAGCAGCCCCGGACAGGGTGGCACCGGGGAGCTGTTTTTT. Variable domain in full (rest from reference TRBV11-3 and TRBJ2-2): EAGVVQSPRYKIIEKKQPVAFWCNPISGHNTLYWYLQNLGQGPELLIRYENEEAVDDSQLPKDRFSAERLKGVDSTLKIQPAELGDSAVYLCASSPGQGGTGELFFGEGSRLTVL.

This chain joins TRBV2 and TRBJ1-6, with 10 nucleotides matching TRBD1. After removal of 6 bases from V and 5 bases from J, the junction contained 4 bases not matched to a gene. Germline loops: CDR1 SNHLY, CDR2 FYNNEI. This CDR3 region has 15 residues. The CDR3: CASRTGGTDNSPLHF. CDR3 sequence (DNA): TGTGCCAGCAGGACAGGGGGCACGGATAATTCACCCCTCCACTTT.

The rearrangement joins TRBV6-5 to TRBJ1-1, with 9 bases fitting TRBD1. V trimming: 4 bases; J trimming: 5 bases; junction bases outside the gene matches: 11. Germline V gene sequence: CDR1 MNHEY, CDR2 SVGAGI. This CDR3 region has 16 residues. The CDR3 spells CASSSGIGTGSTEAFF. In DNA, the CDR3 is TGTGCCAGCAGTTCCGGTATCGGGACAGGGAGTACTGAAGCTTTCTTT.

The rearrangement uses TRBV9 and TRBJ2-1, with D perhaps matching TRBD1 (6 bases). Germline CDR1 is SGDLS and CDR2 is YYNGEE. This CDR3 spans 15 amino acids. V gave up 0 bases and J gave up 2 bases, with 9 bases separating them. The CDR3 reads CASSVGTATYNEQFF. The CDR3 nucleotides are TGTGCCAGCAGCGTAGGGACAGCTACCTACAATGAGCAGTTCTTC. The variable domain in full, with the rest retrieved from reference TRBV9 and TRBJ2-1, is DSGVTQTPKHLITATGQRVTLRCSPRSGDLSVYWYQQSLDQGLQFLIQYYNGEERAKGNILERFSAQQFPDLHSELNLSSLELGDSALYFCASSVGTATYNEQFFGPGTRLTVL.

The chain joins TRBV6-5 to TRBJ1-1; D might be TRBD1 (5 bases). The CDR3 has 12 residues. Germline V CDR1 and CDR2: MNHEY, SVGAGI. The ends were cut back, 8 bases at V and 7 bases at J, with 14 bases in the middle. CDR3 nucleotide sequence: TGTGCCAGCCTTTCCGGGACCGGTGAAGCTTTCTTT. It encodes CASLSGTGEAFF.

This chain links TRBV29-1 with TRBJ2-3; D tentatively fits TRBD1 or TRBD2 (5 bases each). The CDR3 is 14 residues long. Germline assignment: CDR1 SQVTM and CDR2 ANQGSEA. V lost 5 bases to trimming and J lost 5 bases, with 17 bases between them. CDR3 residues: CSVRPGRGGDTQYF. DNA for the CDR3: TGCAGCGTTAGGCCGGGTCGGGGCGGAGATACGCAGTATTTT.

This chain joins TRBV5-4 and TRBJ2-6; possible D gene TRBD1, 5 bases. Germline CDR1 SGHNT, CDR2 YYREEE (reference sequence). Trimming pared 1 base from V and 2 bases from J, leaving 13 bases between. This CDR3 has 17 residues. CDR3 coding DNA: TGTGCCAGCAGCTTGCCAGGGTTCCCCACTGGGGCCAACGTCCTGACTTTC. Protein product: CASSLPGFPTGANVLTF.

J is TRBJ1-1 and V is TRBV28, with TRBD1 matching 10 bases. The junction had 6 bases not matched to a gene; V was cut back by 1 base and J by 7 bases. Germline V gene lookup returns CDR1 MDHEN and CDR2 SYDVKM. The CDR3 is made up of 15 amino acids. The DNA of the CDR3 is TGTGCCAGCAGTTTATTAAGGGGACAGGGGTTTGAAGCTTTCTTT. This translates into CASSLLRGQGFEAFF. Full variable domain (outside the CDR3, taken from reference TRBV28 and TRBJ1-1): DVKVTQSSRYLVKRTGEKVFLECVQDMDHENMFWYRQDPGLGLRLIYFSYDVKMKEKGDIPEGYSVSREKKERFSLILESASTNQTSMYLCASSLLRGQGFEAFFGQGTRLTVV.

The V gene is TRBV18, the J gene TRBJ2-7; D possibly corresponds to TRBD1 (6 bases). In germline, CDR1 is KGHSH, CDR2 LQKENI. V was pared by 1 base and J by 0 bases, with 10 bases between. This CDR3 has 15 amino acids. The CDR3 spells CASSPQGGSSYEQYF. In DNA, the CDR3 is TGTGCCAGCTCACCACAAGGGGGAAGCTCCTACGAGCAGTACTTC. Drawing the rest from reference TRBV18 and TRBJ2-7, the complete variable domain is NAGVMQNPRHLVRRRGQEARLRCSPMKGHSHVYWYRQLPEEGLKFMVYLQKENIIDESGMPKERFSAEFPKEGPSILRIQQVVRGDSAAYFCASSPQGGSSYEQYFGPGTRLTVT.

On this clone itself: Other nucleotide sequences from this sample produce the same CDR3. The chain recombines TRBV5-1 with TRBJ2-7; 12 nucleotides agree with TRBD2. CDR1 SGHRS and CDR2 YFSETQ come from the germline V gene. With V trimmed by 3 bases and J by 2 bases, 3 bases remained unmatched. This CDR3 comprises 15 residues. The DNA of the CDR3 is TGCGCCAGCAGCTCGGGACTAGCGGGCCCCTACGAGCAGTACTTC. Its protein product is CASSSGLAGPYEQYF.

The V call is TRBV7-3, the J call TRBJ2-1; the match to TRBD2 covers 14 bases. Germline values: CDR1 SGHTA, CDR2 FQGTGA. CDR3 length: 17 amino acids. Trimming removed 0 bases from V and 6 bases from J; junction bases left unmatched: 4. The CDR3 DNA follows: TGTGCCAGCAGCTTAACGGCGGGACTAGCGGGAGCCAATGAGCAGTTCTTC. Translating gives CASSLTAGLAGANEQFF.

The J gene is TRBJ1-5, the V gene TRBV19, with TRBD1 matching 7 bases. J was trimmed by 4 bases and V by 4 bases; bases with no gene match: 10. The V gene's germline CDR1 is LNHDA and CDR2 SQIVND (reference sequence). CDR3 length equals 16 residues. The CDR3, as DNA: TGTGCCAGTAGTAGAAGACCGGACAGGTTGAATCAGCCCCAGCATTTT. The encoded protein is CASSRRPDRLNQPQHF.

V gene TRBV4-2 combines with J gene TRBJ2-7; 8 bases align to TRBD2. Germline CDR1 is LGHNA and CDR2 is YNFKEQ. J lost 2 bases, V lost 0 bases, and 9 bases had no gene match. CDR3 length: 17 residues. DNA of the CDR3: TGTGCCAGCAGCCAAGATGGGGGGGGCGGGAGGACCTACGAGCAGTACTTC. This encodes CASSQDGGGGRTYEQYF.

This chain uses TRBV21-1 with TRBJ2-2; the table's D gene call, TRBD1, was not cross checked with the DNA. TRBV21-1 is marked as a pseudogene. The CDR3 consists of 19 residues. The CDR3 DNA reads as TGTGCCAGCAGCTCCCGGAGGGACAGGGCTCGGCGGGGCACCGGGGAGCTGTTTTTT. Translation gives CASSSRRDRARRGTGELFF.

The chain employs TRBV7-2 and TRBJ2-3; D not certain. Per the germline V gene, CDR1 is SGHTA and CDR2 is FQGNSA. V was pared by 4 bases and J by 2 bases, with 13 bases between. The CDR3 loop spans 15 amino acids. CDR3 protein: CASSSLGRTTDTQYF. The CDR3 nucleotides read TGTGCCAGCAGCTCTCTGGGTAGGACCACAGATACGCAGTATTTT.

The chain employs TRBV29-1 and TRBJ1-1, with 9 nucleotides matching TRBD1. The germline V gene encodes CDR1 SQVTM and CDR2 ANQGSEA. The CDR3 length is 13 residues. V dropped 6 bases and J dropped 3; count of bases not matched to a gene: 5. The CDR3 is CSVGTGLDTEAFF. In DNA, the CDR3 is TGCAGCGTCGGGACAGGGCTGGACACTGAAGCTTTCTTT.

Concerning this clone: The same CDR3 can be traced to other DNA sequences in this sample. This chain joins TRBV7-2 and TRBJ1-2; D is ambiguous. The CDR3 has 13 residues. Germline V gene sequence: CDR1 SGHTA, CDR2 FQGNSA. Trimming cost V 1 base and J 4 bases, with 7 bases left between them. CDR3 sequence: CASSLGGPYGYTF. CDR3 bases: TGTGCCAGCAGCTTAGGGGGTCCCTATGGCTACACCTTC.